The present TCR beta chain was sequenced within a study of T-cell reconstitution after alpha-beta-depleted transplantation in children. This CDR3 has 14 residues. CDR1 and CDR2 (germline): SGHRS, YFSETQ. V lost 0 bases to trimming and J lost 2 bases, with 9 bases between them. This clonotype was found many times. Library preparation (for TCRbeta) was performed with unique molecular identifiers. TCRdb called the PCR reads again in MiXCR, with one record for every CDR3 protein. This table holds about 420,000 distinct CDR3 sequences, approximately 11% found once. The sequence was obtained from a human donor who donated a stem cell graft to a child with acute myeloid leukemia. The source was PBMCs from the stem cell graft donor, collected from the stem cell graft. The rearrangement joins TRBV5-1 to TRBJ2-7; TRBD1 might be the D (5 bases). This CDR3 reads CASSLVAGTYEQYF. The CDR3 region has the DNA TGCGCCAGCAGCTTGGTTGCAGGGACCTACGAGCAGTACTTC.